These 30 T cell receptor beta chains were all obtained from the same sample, sequenced in a study of blood T cell repertoires in COVID-19. Generated by immunoSEQ multiplex PCR, the TCRdb table keeps only in-frame clones and is missing some. The sample carries around 400,000 clones, more than 70% recorded once. Material for sequencing was peripheral blood. These TCRs come from a woman aged 55 to 70 with COVID-19, enrolled during active disease.

The chain carries TRBV5-1 and TRBJ2-2; 8 bases align to TRBD2. J lost 4 bases, V lost 0 bases, and 2 bases had no gene match. The CDR3 contains 15 residues. Germline V gene lookup returns CDR1 SGHRS and CDR2 YFSETQ. CDR3 residues: CASSLETSATGELFF. DNA for the CDR3: TGCGCCAGCAGCTTGGAGACTAGCGCCACCGGGGAGCTGTTTTTT.

Points on this clone: Other DNA sequences in this sample translate to the same CDR3. This CDR3 reads CASSPLGNTEAFF. CDR3 DNA sequence: TGTGCCAGCTCACCACTCGGGAATACTGAAGCTTTCTTT. This sequence joins TRBV18 and TRBJ1-1; no definite D call. This CDR3 region has 13 residues. Deletions cut 1 base from V and 5 bases from J, with 8 bases between. Germline lookup yields CDR1 KGHSH and CDR2 LQKENI.

As DNA, the CDR3 is TGTGCCAGCAGAACAGGGGGCTCAGAGACCCAGTACTTC. It yields the protein CASRTGGSETQYF. The rearrangement uses TRBV6-5 and TRBJ2-5; 9 bases agree with TRBD1. The CDR3 spans 13 residues. The germline gives CDR1 MNHEY, CDR2 SVGAGI. The ends lost 6 bases at V and 4 bases at J; junction bases unmatched: 3.

The chain has TRBV9 and TRBJ1-4; D is unclear. The CDR3 runs 14 residues. V was shortened by 2 bases and J by 5 bases, with 10 bases between the two germline ends. The V gene's germline CDR1 is SGDLS and CDR2 YYNGEE. The CDR3 is CASSVSQENEKLFF. DNA of the CDR3: TGTGCCAGCAGCGTGTCCCAGGAAAATGAAAAACTGTTTTTT.

This sequence joins TRBV6-4 and TRBJ2-2; 7 positions agree with TRBD1. Germline loops: CDR1 MRHNA, CDR2 SNTAGT. CDR3 length: 13 amino acids. V lost 8 bases to trimming and J lost 8 bases; unmatched junction nucleotides: 8. CDR3 protein: CASRETGTGELFF. The CDR3 DNA reads TGTGCCAGCCGCGAGACAGGGACGGGGGAGCTGTTTTTT.

The rearrangement uses TRBV18 and TRBJ1-2; D gene unclear. The germline CDR1 and CDR2 sequences are KGHSH and LQKENI. Trimming cost V 6 bases and J 5 bases, with 16 bases left between them. The CDR3 extends over 14 amino acids. The CDR3 loop is CASSEMSGAYGYTF. CDR3 DNA: TGTGCCAGCTCCGAAATGTCGGGTGCTTATGGCTACACCTTC.

This sequence joins TRBV27 and TRBJ1-2; TRBD1 agrees at 7 bases. From germline, CDR1 is MNHEY and CDR2 SMNVEV (reference sequence). The CDR3 extends over 13 amino acids. J lost 7 bases, V lost 6 bases, and 8 bases had no gene match. Written as DNA, the CDR3 is TGTGCCAGCAGCAAAGACAGGGCTCGTGGCTACACCTTC. Translating it yields CASSKDRARGYTF.

This chain uses TRBV15 with TRBJ2-3, with D unresolved. There are 12 residues in the CDR3. V lost 8 bases and J lost 2, with 8 bases in between. The germline V gene has CDR1 LNHNV and CDR2 YYDKDF (reference sequence). CDR3: CATRAITDTQYF. The CDR3, as DNA: TGTGCCACCCGCGCAATCACAGATACGCAGTATTTT.

V and J are TRBV6-1 and TRBJ1-2; D is unresolved. The CDR3 spans 15 residues. V lost 2 bases and J 14 bases, leaving 24 bases between the germline ends. From germline, CDR1 is MNHNS and CDR2 SASEGT. CDR3 loop: CASSEQGGLLRVRTF. The CDR3 region has the DNA TGTGCCAGCAGTGAACAAGGAGGGCTCCTTCGTGTGCGGACCTTC.

This chain uses TRBV7-8 with TRBJ2-2, with 7 bases that match TRBD1. CDR3 length: 14 residues. The V gene's germline CDR1 is SGHVS and CDR2 FQNEAQ. The ends lost 4 bases at V and 5 bases at J; junction bases unmatched: 4. The CDR3 DNA is TGTGCCAGCAGCTACACGACAGGGACCGGGGAGCTGTTTTTT. Translating gives CASSYTTGTGELFF. The whole variable domain, remainder taken from reference TRBV7-8 and TRBJ2-2, is GAGVSQSPRYKVAKRGQDVALRCDPISGHVSLFWYQQALGQGPEFLTYFQNEAQLDKSGLPSDRFFAERPEGSVSTLKIQRTQQEDSAVYLCASSYTTGTGELFFGEGSRLTVL.

CDR3 in amino acids: CASSLEGTFNEKLFF. CDR3 nucleotides: TGTGCCAGCAGCTTAGAGGGCACTTTTAATGAAAAACTGTTTTTT. V is TRBV11-2 and J is TRBJ1-4; no reliable D call. In germline, CDR1 is SGHAT, CDR2 FQNNGV. V was shortened by 0 bases and J by 4 bases, with 9 bases between the two germline ends. The CDR3 is 15 amino acids.

This chain uses TRBV6-1 with TRBJ2-5, with D perhaps TRBD1 (5 bases). Trimming took off 0 bases at V and 7 bases at J, with 12 bases between the two ends. Germline V gene sequence: CDR1 MNHNS, CDR2 SASEGT. The CDR3 covers 14 residues. CDR3 loop: CASSEAGAFGTQYF. In DNA, the CDR3 is TGTGCCAGCAGTGAAGCAGGGGCTTTCGGGACCCAGTACTTC.

This clone was recorded only once. The chain links TRBV18 to TRBJ1-5; 9 nucleotides agree with TRBD1. Unmatched junction bases numbered 6, after V lost 4 bases and J lost 2 bases. The CDR3 runs 16 residues. CDR1 KGHSH and CDR2 LQKENI come from the germline V gene. CDR3 in DNA: TGTGCCAGCTCACTCCCACAGGGGGCTGGCAATCAGCCCCAGCATTTT. Translation gives CASSLPQGAGNQPQHF.

This chain links TRBV9 with TRBJ2-1, with D unresolved. Per the germline V gene, CDR1 is SGDLS and CDR2 is YYNGEE. Between the trimmed V and J ends, which lost 0 bases and 3 bases, there was a span of 7 bases. This CDR3 region has 14 residues. The DNA of the CDR3 is TGTGCCAGCAGCGTAGTCCCAGGCTACAATGAGCAGTTCTTC. This codes for CASSVVPGYNEQFF.

Turning to this clone: Other DNA sequences in this specimen translate into the identical CDR3. The chain is built from TRBV2 and TRBJ2-2, with TRBD2 identical over 8 bases. From germline, CDR1 is SNHLY and CDR2 FYNNEI. V shed 6 bases, J shed 0 bases, and the junction held 0 bases outside the gene matches. CDR3 length: 14 amino acids. The CDR3 region has the DNA TGTGCCAGCAGGCGGGGGGCGAACACCGGGGAGCTGTTTTTT. The encoded protein is CASRRGANTGELFF.

The chain links TRBV7-9 to TRBJ1-5; the D is unclear. This CDR3 contains 14 residues. Germline-derived CDR1 and CDR2 are SEHNR and FQNEAQ (reference sequence). V lost 4 bases and J lost 10, with 17 bases in between. The CDR3 region has the DNA TGTGCCAGCAGCTCTCAGGCTCCATCAAAACCCCAGCATTTT. Its translation: CASSSQAPSKPQHF.

V usage is TRBV7-3 and J usage is TRBJ2-3, with D uncertain. This CDR3 contains 13 residues. The V and J ends lost 5 bases and 0 bases respectively, with 6 bases between them. CDR1 SGHTA and CDR2 FQGTGA come from the germline V gene. As DNA, the CDR3 is TGTGCCAGCAGCCCGAGTAGCACAGATACGCAGTATTTT. This encodes CASSPSSTDTQYF.

This chain uses TRBV5-6 with TRBJ2-2; the D gene is possibly TRBD1 (6 bases). V was pared by 2 bases and J by 5 bases, with 13 bases between. From germline, CDR1 is SGHDT and CDR2 YYEEEE. This CDR3 contains 15 residues. The CDR3 DNA is TGTGCCAGCAGCTTCCGCGACAGGCCGACCGGGGAGCTGTTTTTT. Protein sequence: CASSFRDRPTGELFF.

The J gene is TRBJ2-3, the V gene TRBV5-4; D might be TRBD2 (7 bases). Germline V gives CDR1 SGHNT, CDR2 YYREEE (reference sequence). CDR3 size: 17 residues. V was shortened by 4 bases and J by 6 bases, with 24 bases between the two germline ends. CDR3 protein: CASSQGGAMGHTDTQYF. Here the CDR3 DNA reads TGTGCCAGCAGCCAAGGGGGGGCGATGGGACACACCGATACGCAGTATTTT. Using reference TRBV5-4 and TRBJ2-3 for the parts outside the CDR3, the full variable domain is ETGVTQSPTHLIKTRGQQVTLRCSSQSGHNTVSWYQQALGQGPQFIFQYYREEENGRGNFPPRFSGLQFPNYSSELNVNALELDDSALYLCASSQGGAMGHTDTQYFGPGTRLTVL.

This chain uses TRBV5-1 with TRBJ1-3; the match to TRBD1 covers 9 bases. Germline trimming cut 3 bases from V and 2 bases from J; bases unmatched to any gene: 6. The CDR3 has 16 amino acids. Germline V gene data show CDR1 as SGHRS and CDR2 as YFSETQ. The CDR3 coding sequence is TGCGCCAGCAGCTGGACAGGGGTTGGGGCTGGAAACACCATATATTTT. Its protein product is CASSWTGVGAGNTIYF.

This clone was seen a handful of times. CDR3 sequence: CASRPLAGGPHEQFF. CDR3 DNA: TGTGCCAGCAGACCACTAGCGGGGGGGCCCCATGAGCAGTTCTTC. The chain combines TRBV2 with TRBJ2-1, with TRBD2 matching 13 bases. J lost 8 bases, V lost 6 bases, and 7 bases had no gene match. This CDR3 contains 15 residues. CDR1 and CDR2 from the germline V gene are SNHLY and FYNNEI.

The chain links TRBV2 to TRBJ2-7; maybe TRBD1 (6 bases). The V gene lost 6 bases and the J gene lost 4 bases, with 10 bases spanning the gap. Germline assignment: CDR1 SNHLY and CDR2 FYNNEI. There are 12 residues in the CDR3. Written as DNA, the CDR3 is TGTGCCAGCAGAGCAGACAGGTACGAGCAGTACTTC. Translated: CASRADRYEQYF. Looking up the rest from reference TRBV2 and TRBJ2-7 gives the full variable domain: EPEVTQTPSHQVTQMGQEVILRCVPISNHLYFYWYRQILGQKVEFLVSFYNNEISEKSEIFDDQFSVERPDGSNFTLKIRSTKLEDSAMYFCASRADRYEQYFGPGTRLTVT.

The chain links TRBV15 to TRBJ1-2; 9 positions match TRBD1. This CDR3 comprises 17 residues. Germline trimming cut 3 bases from V and 8 bases from J; bases unmatched to any gene: 16. Germline assignment: CDR1 LNHNV and CDR2 YYDKDF (reference sequence). DNA for the CDR3: TGTGCCACCAGCAGGGCCACAGGGGGCGGATTTTCCTACGGCTACACCTTC. This encodes CATSRATGGGFSYGYTF.

The chain's CDR3 is CASRAGTGRNTEAFF. The CDR3 region has the DNA TGTGCCAGCAGAGCCGGGACAGGGAGGAACACTGAAGCTTTCTTT. The chain carries TRBV6-6 and TRBJ1-1; TRBD1 aligns across 9 bases. CDR3 length: 15 amino acids. V trimming: 6 bases; J trimming: 1 base; junction bases outside the gene matches: 6. Germline values: CDR1 MNHNY, CDR2 SVGAGI (reference sequence).

The chain has TRBV2 and TRBJ2-3; D remains ambiguous. Per the germline V gene, CDR1 is SNHLY and CDR2 is FYNNEI. The CDR3 spans 14 residues. V was pared by 5 bases and J by 2 bases, with 11 bases between. For the CDR3, the DNA is TGTGCCAGCAGTCCCCCACAGCACACAGATACGCAGTATTTT. This codes for CASSPPQHTDTQYF.

The gene calls are TRBV18 and TRBJ1-6; 7 positions match TRBD1. The CDR3 is 16 amino acids. In germline, CDR1 is KGHSH, CDR2 LQKENI. V trimming: 4 bases; J trimming: 6 bases; junction bases outside the gene matches: 9. The CDR3 nucleotides are TGTGCCAGCTCACGGGTCCACCAGGGGGTTAATTCACCCCTCCACTTT. Protein sequence: CASSRVHQGVNSPLHF.

This clone is a singleton in its sample. The chain is built from TRBV5-1 and TRBJ2-3; TRBD1 matches at 9 bases. V trimming: 7 bases; J trimming: 4 bases; junction bases outside the gene matches: 7. This CDR3 is built from 14 residues. Germline CDR1 is SGHRS and CDR2 is YFSETQ. The CDR3 region has the DNA TGCGCCAGCCGAGTCACAGGGGGCGCAGATACGCAGTATTTT. This encodes CASRVTGGADTQYF.

This chain joins TRBV28 and TRBJ2-6, with a weak D call TRBD2 (6 bases). The germline V gene has CDR1 MDHEN and CDR2 SYDVKM. With 6 bases removed from V and 3 bases from J, the gap between germline ends came to 12 bases. The CDR3 consists of 15 residues. In nucleotides, the CDR3 is TGTGCCAGCAGGGGAGGAGGTTATGGGGCCAACGTCCTGACTTTC. It is translated as CASRGGGYGANVLTF.

The chain has TRBV4-1 and TRBJ1-2, with D possibly TRBD1 on 5 matching bases. This CDR3 comprises 15 residues. The V gene's germline CDR1 is MGHRA and CDR2 YSYEKL. Between the trimmed V and J ends, which lost 1 base and 0 bases, there was a span of 9 bases. For the CDR3, the DNA is TGCGCCAGCAGCCAAGCGGACACAACTAACTATGGCTACACCTTC. Its translation: CASSQADTTNYGYTF.

This chain joins TRBV6-6 and TRBJ1-2, with 9 bases matching TRBD1. CDR1 and CDR2 (germline): MNHNY, SVGAGI (reference sequence). The CDR3 runs to 15 residues. The V segment lost 2 bases and the J segment 4 bases; nucleotides outside the gene matches: 5. The CDR3 here is CASSYTGGAGYGYTF. The CDR3 DNA follows: TGTGCCAGCAGTTACACAGGGGGCGCGGGCTATGGCTACACCTTC.